This paragraph reports one T cell receptor beta chain. Authors' analysis steps: Using reference gene primer amplification, nucleated cell counts were estimated. The data were produced by immunoSEQ multiplex PCR, yet TCRdb's version contains in-frame clones alone and is incomplete. That table furnishes V, J and clone size, whereas the DNA furnished D and trimming. Of about 130,000 clones in the sample, 85% were seen once. The entry originates in a study of blood T cell repertoires in COVID-19. At the level of the study: Acute-phase and convalescent COVID-19 samples originated in the United States, Italy and Spain. Sample material is recorded as cDNA or gDNA derived from T cells, B-cell-depleted T cells, or PBMCs.

The CDR3 consists of 17 residues. V gave up 6 bases and J gave up 0 bases; unmatched junction bases: 14. Germline loops: CDR1 LGHNA, CDR2 YNFKEQ. The specimen was peripheral blood. This sequence joins TRBV4-2 and TRBJ2-7; 7 bases line up with TRBD2. The origin of this receptor is a man aged 80 or over with active or convalescent COVID-19. CDR3 in DNA: TGTGCCAGCAGTGATGCGGTCGGGAGGAAAAGCTCCTACGAGCAGTACTTC. Protein sequence: CASSDAVGRKSSYEQYF.